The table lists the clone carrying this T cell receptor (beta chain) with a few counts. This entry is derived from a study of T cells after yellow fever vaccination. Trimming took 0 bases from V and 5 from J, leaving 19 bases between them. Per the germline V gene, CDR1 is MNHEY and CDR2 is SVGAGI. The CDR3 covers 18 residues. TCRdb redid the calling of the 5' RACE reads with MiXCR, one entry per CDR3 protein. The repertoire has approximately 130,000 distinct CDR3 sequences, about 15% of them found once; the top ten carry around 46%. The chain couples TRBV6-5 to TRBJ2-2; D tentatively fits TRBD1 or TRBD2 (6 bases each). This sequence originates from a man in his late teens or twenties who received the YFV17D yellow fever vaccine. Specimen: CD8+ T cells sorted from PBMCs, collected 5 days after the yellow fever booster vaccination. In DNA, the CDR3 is TGTGCCAGCAGTTACTCGTCCGGGGGCTGGGGGCGAACCGGGGAGCTGTTTTTT. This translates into CASSYSSGGWGRTGELFF.